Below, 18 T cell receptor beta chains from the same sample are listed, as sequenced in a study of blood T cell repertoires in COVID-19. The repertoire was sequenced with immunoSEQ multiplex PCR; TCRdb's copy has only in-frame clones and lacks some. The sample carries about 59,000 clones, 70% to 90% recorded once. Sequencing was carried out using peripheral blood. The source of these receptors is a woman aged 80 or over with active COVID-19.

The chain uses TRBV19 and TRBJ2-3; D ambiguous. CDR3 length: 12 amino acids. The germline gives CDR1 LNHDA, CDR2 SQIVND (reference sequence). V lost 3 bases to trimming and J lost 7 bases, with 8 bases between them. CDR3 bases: TGTGCCAGTAGTATGGTCGCGAATACGCAGTATTTT. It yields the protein CASSMVANTQYF.

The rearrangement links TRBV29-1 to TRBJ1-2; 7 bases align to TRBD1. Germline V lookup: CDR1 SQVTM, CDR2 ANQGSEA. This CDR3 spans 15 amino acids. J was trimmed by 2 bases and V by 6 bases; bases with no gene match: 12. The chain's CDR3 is CSVRQGGWVNYGYTF. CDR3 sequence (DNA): TGCAGCGTGCGACAGGGAGGATGGGTAAACTATGGCTACACCTTC.

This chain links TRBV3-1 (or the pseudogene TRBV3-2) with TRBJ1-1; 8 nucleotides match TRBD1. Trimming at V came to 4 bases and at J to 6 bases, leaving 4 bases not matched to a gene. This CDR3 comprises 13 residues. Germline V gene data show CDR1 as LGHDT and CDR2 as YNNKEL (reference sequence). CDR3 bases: TGTGCCAGCAGCCCTGACAGGGGATCTGAAGCTTTCTTT. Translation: CASSPDRGSEAFF.

CDR3 nucleotides: TGCGCCAGCAGCTTGGACAGGGGGGTCTACAATGAGCAGTTCTTC. Its protein product is CASSLDRGVYNEQFF. This chain uses TRBV5-1 with TRBJ2-1; 8 bases are shared with TRBD1. In germline, CDR1 is SGHRS, CDR2 YFSETQ. V lost 0 bases to trimming and J lost 3 bases; unmatched junction nucleotides: 2. The length of the CDR3 is 15 residues.

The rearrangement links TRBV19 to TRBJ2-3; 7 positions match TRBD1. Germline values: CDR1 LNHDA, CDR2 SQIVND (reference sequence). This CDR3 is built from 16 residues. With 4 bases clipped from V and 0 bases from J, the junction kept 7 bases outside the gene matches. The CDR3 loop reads CASSTGGSVSTDTQYF. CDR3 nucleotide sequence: TGTGCCAGTAGTACAGGGGGTAGCGTTAGCACAGATACGCAGTATTTT.

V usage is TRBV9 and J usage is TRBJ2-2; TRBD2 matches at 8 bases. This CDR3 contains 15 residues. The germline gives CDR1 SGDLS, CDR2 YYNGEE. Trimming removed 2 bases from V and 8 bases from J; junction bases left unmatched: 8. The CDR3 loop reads CASSVTGGATGELFF. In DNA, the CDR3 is TGTGCCAGCAGCGTCACCGGGGGGGCTACTGGGGAGCTGTTTTTT. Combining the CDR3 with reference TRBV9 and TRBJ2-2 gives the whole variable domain DSGVTQTPKHLITATGQRVTLRCSPRSGDLSVYWYQQSLDQGLQFLIQYYNGEERAKGNILERFSAQQFPDLHSELNLSSLELGDSALYFCASSVTGGATGELFFGEGSRLTVL.

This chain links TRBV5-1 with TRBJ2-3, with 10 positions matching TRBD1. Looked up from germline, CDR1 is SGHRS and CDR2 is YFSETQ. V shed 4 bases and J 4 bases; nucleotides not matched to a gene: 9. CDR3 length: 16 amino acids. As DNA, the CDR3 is TGCGCCAGCAGCCCTAGGGGACAGGGGTTAGCAGATACGCAGTATTTT. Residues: CASSPRGQGLADTQYF.

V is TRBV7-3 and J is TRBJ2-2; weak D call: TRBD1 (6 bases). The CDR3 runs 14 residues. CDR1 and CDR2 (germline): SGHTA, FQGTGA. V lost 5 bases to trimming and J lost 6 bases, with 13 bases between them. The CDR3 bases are TGTGCCAGCAGCCGCAACGAGGGGGCCGGGGAGCTGTTTTTT. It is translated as CASSRNEGAGELFF.

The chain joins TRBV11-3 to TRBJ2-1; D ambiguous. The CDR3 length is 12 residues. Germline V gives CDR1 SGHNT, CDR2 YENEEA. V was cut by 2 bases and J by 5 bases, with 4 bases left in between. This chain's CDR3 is CASSLPNNEQFF. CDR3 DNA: TGTGCCAGCAGCTTACCCAACAATGAGCAGTTCTTC.

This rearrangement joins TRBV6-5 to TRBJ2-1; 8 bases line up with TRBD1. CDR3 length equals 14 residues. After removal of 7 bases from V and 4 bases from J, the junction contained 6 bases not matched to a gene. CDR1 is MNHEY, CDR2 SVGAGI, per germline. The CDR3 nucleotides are TGTGCCAGCACCCCGGGACAGGCTTACAATGAGCAGTTCTTC. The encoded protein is CASTPGQAYNEQFF.

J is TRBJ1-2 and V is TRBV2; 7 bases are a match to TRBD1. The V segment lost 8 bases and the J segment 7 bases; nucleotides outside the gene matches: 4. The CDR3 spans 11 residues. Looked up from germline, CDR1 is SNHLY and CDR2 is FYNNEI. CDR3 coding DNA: TGTGCCAGCGGAACAGGGGCTGGCTACACCTTC. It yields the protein CASGTGAGYTF.

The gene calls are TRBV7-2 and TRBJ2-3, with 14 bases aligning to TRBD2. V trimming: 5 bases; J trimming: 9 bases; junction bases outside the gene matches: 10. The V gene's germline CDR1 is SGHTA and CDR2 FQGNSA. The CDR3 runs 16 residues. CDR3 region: CASSPRLAGGPGTQYF. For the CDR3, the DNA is TGTGCCAGCAGCCCCCGACTAGCGGGGGGGCCTGGGACGCAGTATTTT.

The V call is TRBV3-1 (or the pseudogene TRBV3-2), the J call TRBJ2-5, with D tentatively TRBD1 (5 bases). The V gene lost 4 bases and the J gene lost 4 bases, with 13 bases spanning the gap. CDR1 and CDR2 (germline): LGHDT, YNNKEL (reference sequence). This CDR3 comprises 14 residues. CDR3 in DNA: TGTGCCAGCAGCCTTAGACAGTTTGGAGAGACCCAGTACTTC. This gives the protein CASSLRQFGETQYF.

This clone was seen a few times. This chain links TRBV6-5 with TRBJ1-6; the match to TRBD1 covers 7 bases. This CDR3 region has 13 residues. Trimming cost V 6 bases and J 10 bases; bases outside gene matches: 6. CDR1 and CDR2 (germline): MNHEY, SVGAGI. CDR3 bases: TGTGCCAGCAGCGGGACAGTTCGCTCACCCCTCCACTTT. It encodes CASSGTVRSPLHF.

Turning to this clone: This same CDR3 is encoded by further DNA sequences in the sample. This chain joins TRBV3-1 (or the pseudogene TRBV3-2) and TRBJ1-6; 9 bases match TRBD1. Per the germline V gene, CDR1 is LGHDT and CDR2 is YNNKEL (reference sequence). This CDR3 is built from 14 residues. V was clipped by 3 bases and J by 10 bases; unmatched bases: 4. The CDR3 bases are TGTGCCAGCAGCCAGGGACAGGGCGGCTCACCCCTCCACTTT. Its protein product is CASSQGQGGSPLHF.

CDR3 DNA sequence: TGCGCCAGCAGCTTGGGGGCAGGTGCAACTAATGAAAAACTGTTTTTT. Translation: CASSLGAGATNEKLFF. The J gene is TRBJ1-4, the V gene TRBV5-1; D not certain. V lost 0 bases and J 0 bases, leaving 9 bases between the germline ends. This CDR3 comprises 16 residues. CDR1 and CDR2 (germline): SGHRS, YFSETQ.

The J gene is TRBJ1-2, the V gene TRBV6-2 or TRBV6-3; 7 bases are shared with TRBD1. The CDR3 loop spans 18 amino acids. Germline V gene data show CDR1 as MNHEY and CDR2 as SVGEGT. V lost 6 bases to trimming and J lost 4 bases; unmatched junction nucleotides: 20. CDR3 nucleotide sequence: TGTGCCAGCAGCCTGGGCCTCGCAGCGACAGGGTTACCCTATGGCTACACCTTC. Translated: CASSLGLAATGLPYGYTF.

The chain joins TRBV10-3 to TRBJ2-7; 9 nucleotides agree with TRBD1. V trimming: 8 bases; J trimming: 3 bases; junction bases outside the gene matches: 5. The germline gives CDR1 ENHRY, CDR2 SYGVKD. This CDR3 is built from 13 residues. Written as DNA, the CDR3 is TGTGCCATCGCGGAGGGACAGGGCTACGAGCAGTACTTC. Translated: CAIAEGQGYEQYF.